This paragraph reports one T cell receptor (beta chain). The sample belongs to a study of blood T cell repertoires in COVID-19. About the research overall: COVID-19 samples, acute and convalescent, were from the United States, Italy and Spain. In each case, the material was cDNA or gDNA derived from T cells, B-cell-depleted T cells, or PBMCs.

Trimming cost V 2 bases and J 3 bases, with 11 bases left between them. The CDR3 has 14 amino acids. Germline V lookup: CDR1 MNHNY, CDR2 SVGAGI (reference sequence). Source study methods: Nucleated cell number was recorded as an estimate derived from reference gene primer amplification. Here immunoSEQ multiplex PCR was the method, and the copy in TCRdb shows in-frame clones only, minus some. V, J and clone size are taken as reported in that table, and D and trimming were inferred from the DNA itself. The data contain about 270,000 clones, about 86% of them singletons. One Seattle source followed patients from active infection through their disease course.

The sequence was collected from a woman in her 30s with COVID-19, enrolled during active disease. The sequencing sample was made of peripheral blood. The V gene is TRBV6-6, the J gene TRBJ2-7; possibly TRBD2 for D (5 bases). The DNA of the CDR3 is TGTGCCAGCAGTTACCGGGGAGACCACTACGAGCAGTACTTC. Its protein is CASSYRGDHYEQYF.